This T cell receptor beta chain was sequenced for a study of cytomegalovirus exposure and HLA in healthy donors (dated by TCRdb to about 2017). With regard to the full study: The roughly 670 repertoires of the first cohort and the 120 or so validation repertoires were produced on the same platform, according to a later analysis. The study aimed to test whether signatures of past pathogen exposure could be identified by cataloging public T cell receptors. Along with the approximately 700-subject first cohort, a separate validation cohort of around 120 different subjects was used. To predict cytomegalovirus infection status, the study combined high-throughput TCR immunosequencing, statistical association of individual TCRs with disease status, and machine learning.

Donors formed part of the validation cohort, which comprised about 130 subjects and was distinct from the first cohort of under 800 subjects. Of note for this clone: The antigen it binds to is not known. Base quality data are lacking; no much larger clone is found one base away.

General study outcomes and caveats: Of the cluster scores, 85% to 95% were above 0 in a later analysis, which found that TCRs clustered in the first cohort also tended to co-occur in the 120 validation repertoires. In vitro tests confirmed that a few of the cytomegalovirus-associated TCR beta chains recognize cytomegalovirus antigens. Most TCR sequences were seen in very few donors, while some public TCRs were found in many individuals. The authors suggested that the approach could potentially be generalized to other disease states and immunological phenotypes. Cytomegalovirus status was reported to be diagnosed by the classifier with high specificity and sensitivity in both the original and validation cohorts. In the study, about 150 TCR beta chains were listed as associated with cytomegalovirus. The validation cohort had no HLA typing available for a later analysis, so co-occurrence within that cohort was assessed over all 130 or so repertoires.

From the cysteine up to the phenylalanine, the CDR3 has a length of 17 residues. Kept here is only the CDR3 DNA, which spans 51 bases and is read in frame from base 1. Looking up the germline V gene yields CDR1 LGHNA and CDR2 YSLEER. Relative to germline, V is 3 bases shorter and J is 8 bases shorter, with 25 bases between their ends. Libraries were constructed by the immunoSEQ multiplex PCR assay. As for the authors' bioinformatics: To diagnose cytomegalovirus status from the catalog of TCR beta chain sequences, a statistical classification framework was built. The table was pulled from immuneACCESS by TCRdb, which kept in-frame rearrangements only. Such tables lose some clones; where checked, under half of the loss comes from unresolved V genes, and the rest has no known cause. V, J and clone size derive from that table, while D and trimming were established from the DNA sequence. The sample profile shows roughly 130,000 clones; around nine tenths of them were found once. The ten largest clones add up to about 3.7% of the sample.

The sequence came from a man aged 25-45 years in good health and CMV-seronegative. Sequencing was done on a sample of PBMCs. Here the chain combines TRBV4-3 and TRBJ1-2, with TRBD1 tentatively as D gene (6 bases match). The CDR3 reads as follows: CASSQDSSGGAEGGYTF. Here is the DNA: TGCGCCAGCAGCCAGGATAGCTCGGGGGGGGCTGAAGGCGGCTACACCTTC.